Each of the 14 T cell receptor beta chains below was sequenced from the same sample in a study of T cells in Graves' hyperthyroidism and ophthalmopathy. Regions amplified from RNA transcripts were the TCR beta CDR3 regions. Primed by the HTBI set, a first-round RT-PCR was run on the TCR CDR3. One entry per CDR3 protein results from TCRdb running MiXCR on the multiplex PCR reads. The table lists approximately 520,000 distinct CDR3 sequences, less than 25% of them singletons. The sequenced material came from blood. The receptors stem from a man between 18 and 35 years old with Graves' hyperthyroidism.

This clonotype was counted at least ten times. The V call is TRBV7-6, the J call TRBJ2-5; tentative D call: TRBD2 (7 bases). The CDR3 runs 17 residues. The V gene's germline CDR1 is SGHVS and CDR2 FNYEAQ. The V and J ends lost 2 bases and 5 bases respectively, with 21 bases between them. The CDR3 loop reads CASSLRGGRRERETQYF. The DNA of the CDR3 is TGTGCCAGCAGCTTAAGGGGGGGGCGTCGAGAGCGGGAGACCCAGTACTTC.

This clonotype was counted many times. The V call is TRBV2, the J call TRBJ1-2; D remains ambiguous. Germline CDR1 SNHLY, CDR2 FYNNEI. Trimming shortened V by 2 bases and J by 7 bases, and 14 bases separated the two germline ends. The CDR3 consists of 14 residues. This CDR3 is CASSELVSSGGYTF. The DNA for the CDR3 is TGTGCCAGCAGTGAATTAGTAAGCAGTGGTGGCTACACCTTC. Variable domain in full (rest from reference TRBV2 and TRBJ1-2): EPEVTQTPSHQVTQMGQEVILRCVPISNHLYFYWYRQILGQKVEFLVSFYNNEISEKSEIFDDQFSVERPDGSNFTLKIRSTKLEDSAMYFCASSELVSSGGYTFGSGTRLTVV.

Only a few counts were recorded for this clonotype. The J gene is TRBJ2-7, the V gene TRBV11-2; 13 bases map to TRBD2. CDR1 is SGHAT, CDR2 FQNNGV, per germline. CDR3 length: 18 amino acids. The junction had 12 bases not matched to a gene; V was cut back by 5 bases and J by 2 bases. The CDR3 nucleotides read TGTGCCAGCAGCCCTAGGACTAGCGGGGGACCCGGTACCTACGAGCAGTACTTC. Its translation is CASSPRTSGGPGTYEQYF.

This clonotype was seen many times. V and J are TRBV13 and TRBJ1-1; D gene ambiguous. Germline lookup yields CDR1 PRHDT and CDR2 FYEKMQ (reference sequence). Trimming pared 5 bases from V and 1 base from J, leaving 11 bases between. This CDR3 region has 14 residues. The CDR3 nucleotides are TGTGCCAGCAGCCATCGGAGGTCGAACACTGAAGCTTTCTTT. It translates to CASSHRRSNTEAFF.

Only one count was recorded for this clonotype. The genes are TRBV28 and TRBJ2-5, with D unresolved. With 5 bases removed from V and 2 bases from J, the gap between germline ends came to 21 bases. Germline V gives CDR1 MDHEN, CDR2 SYDVKM. The CDR3 contains 17 residues. The CDR3 sequence: CASSHVRVGPIQETQYF. In nucleotides, the CDR3 is TGTGCCAGCAGTCATGTCCGGGTGGGCCCTATACAAGAGACCCAGTACTTC.

This clonotype was found once. This chain joins TRBV24-1 and TRBJ2-6; 7 nucleotides agree with TRBD1. J was trimmed by 4 bases and V by 6 bases; bases with no gene match: 5. Germline CDR1 is KGHDR and CDR2 is SFDVKD. The CDR3 is made up of 15 amino acids. The CDR3 DNA reads as TGTGCCACCAGTAGACAGGGTGACGGGGCCAACGTCCTGACTTTC. Its translation is CATSRQGDGANVLTF.

The rearrangement uses TRBV6-1 and TRBJ2-4, with TRBD1 matching 7 bases. The J segment lost 0 bases and the V segment lost 5 bases, leaving 7 bases of the junction unmatched. CDR3 length: 16 amino acids. Germline V CDR1 and CDR2: MNHNS, SASEGT. The CDR3 coding sequence is TGTGCCAGCAGTCAACTGGGACAGTTAGCCAAAAACATTCAGTACTTC. Amino acid sequence: CASSQLGQLAKNIQYF.

The rearrangement links TRBV7-9 to TRBJ1-3; D is unresolved. There are 15 residues in the CDR3. CDR1 and CDR2 from the germline V gene are SEHNR and FQNEAQ (reference sequence). V dropped 2 bases and J dropped 0 bases, with 8 bases sitting between them. The CDR3 loop is CASSLTSNSGNTIYF. In nucleotides, the CDR3 is TGTGCCAGCAGCTTAACCTCTAACTCTGGAAACACCATATATTTT.

This chain links TRBV6-2 or TRBV6-3 with TRBJ1-1; the D is unclear. Germline CDR1 and CDR2: MNHEY and SVGEGT. CDR3 length: 15 amino acids. The V and J ends lost 6 bases and 4 bases respectively, with 18 bases between them. The CDR3 is CASSPLGVLGTEAFF. CDR3 DNA: TGTGCCAGCAGCCCACTCGGGGTTCTCGGCACTGAAGCTTTCTTT.

In its sample, this clonotype was seen a few times. The chain has TRBV5-1 and TRBJ2-2; 9 bases agree with TRBD1. The CDR3 is 13 amino acids. Trimming at V came to 3 bases and at J to 7 bases, leaving 1 base not matched to a gene. Germline CDR1 SGHRS, CDR2 YFSETQ. The CDR3: CASSWDRDGELFF. The CDR3 DNA sequence: TGCGCCAGCAGCTGGGACAGGGACGGGGAGCTGTTTTTT.

This clonotype has ten or more counts. The chain employs TRBV11-2 and TRBJ2-4; 10 bases line up with TRBD1. Germline CDR1 and CDR2: SGHAT and FQNNGV. This CDR3 region has 15 residues. V lost 4 bases, J lost 9 bases, and 9 bases stayed unmatched. This CDR3 reads CASSSPDRGHSIQYF. CDR3 DNA: TGTGCCAGCAGCTCTCCAGACAGGGGGCATAGCATTCAGTACTTC.

Ten or more counts support this clonotype. The chain recombines TRBV6-1 with TRBJ1-2; D gene unclear. Germline V gene sequence: CDR1 MNHNS, CDR2 SASEGT. V was cut by 10 bases and J by 3 bases, with 15 bases left in between. The CDR3 has 13 amino acids. This CDR3 is CATRPGLYYGYTF. DNA of the CDR3: TGTGCCACCCGTCCGGGATTGTACTATGGCTACACCTTC.

This clonotype has at least ten counts. One end of the junction varies from germline; a read error may be responsible. V gene TRBV6-1 combines with J gene TRBJ1-6; possible D gene TRBD1, 6 bases. Per germline, CDR1 MNHNS and CDR2 SASEGT. The CDR3 covers 12 residues. The CDR3 here is CASSEGGSPLHF. CDR3 in DNA: TGTGCCAGCAGCGAAGGGGGATCACCCCTCCACTTT.

This clonotype has at least ten counts. The V gene is TRBV7-9, the J gene TRBJ1-2; D perhaps matches TRBD1 (5 bases). Germline CDR1 SEHNR, CDR2 FQNEAQ (reference sequence). There are 13 residues in the CDR3. Deletions cut 6 bases from V and 3 bases from J, with 11 bases between. The CDR3 DNA follows: TGTGCCAGCAGTCCAGGGTTTGACTATGGCTACACCTTC. Its translation: CASSPGFDYGYTF. The variable domain in full, with the rest retrieved from reference TRBV7-9 and TRBJ1-2, is DTGVSQNPRHKITKRGQNVTFRCDPISEHNRLYWYRQTLGQGPEFLTYFQNEAQLEKSRLLSDRFSAERPKGSFSTLEIQRTEQGDSAMYLCASSPGFDYGYTFGSGTRLTVV.